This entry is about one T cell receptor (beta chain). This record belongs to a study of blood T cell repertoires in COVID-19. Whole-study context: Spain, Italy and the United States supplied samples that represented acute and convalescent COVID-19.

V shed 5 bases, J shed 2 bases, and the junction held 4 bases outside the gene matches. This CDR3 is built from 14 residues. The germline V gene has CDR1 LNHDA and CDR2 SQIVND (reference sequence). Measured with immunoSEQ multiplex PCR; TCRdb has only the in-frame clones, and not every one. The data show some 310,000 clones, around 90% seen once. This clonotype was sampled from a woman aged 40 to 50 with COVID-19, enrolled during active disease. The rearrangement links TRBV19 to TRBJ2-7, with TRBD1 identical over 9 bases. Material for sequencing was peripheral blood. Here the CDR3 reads CASSVWTGAYEQYF. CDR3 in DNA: TGTGCCAGTAGTGTATGGACAGGGGCCTACGAGCAGTACTTC.